The 3 T cell receptor beta chains below come from one sample, sequenced in a study of T-cell memory formation after mild COVID-19. TCRdb re-derived calls from the 5' RACE reads in MiXCR, one entry per CDR3 protein. The table has fewer than 450,000 distinct CDR3 sequences, more than 20% seen once. Material: PBMCs or a T cell subset sorted from them (not recorded which). The origin of the receptors is an adult woman who had mild COVID-19 (a few samples of this study predate the infection). Cell type and time point are not known.

This clonotype occurred a few times. The J gene is TRBJ1-1, the V gene TRBV6-2 or TRBV6-3; no firm D call. The CDR3 totals 15 residues. Germline lookup yields CDR1 MNHEY and CDR2 SVGEGT. V was cut by 6 bases and J by 0 bases, with 14 bases left in between. This CDR3 reads CASSHPSDLNTEAFF. CDR3 nucleotide sequence: TGTGCCAGCAGCCACCCCTCAGATCTGAACACTGAAGCTTTCTTT.

The chain employs TRBV29-1 and TRBJ2-3; TRBD2 matches 8 bases. Germline loops: CDR1 SQVTM, CDR2 ANQGSEA. This CDR3 contains 13 residues. With 6 bases clipped from V and 6 bases from J, the junction kept 8 bases outside the gene matches. The CDR3 is CSVRGLARDTQYF. The CDR3 nucleotides are TGCAGCGTCCGAGGACTAGCTCGTGATACGCAGTATTTT.

The chain has TRBV7-9 and TRBJ1-1, with 7 bases identical to TRBD1. Per germline, CDR1 SEHNR and CDR2 FQNEAQ (reference sequence). V lost 5 bases, J lost 1 base, and 7 bases stayed unmatched. The CDR3 runs 15 residues. The CDR3 DNA follows: TGTGCCAGCAGCGGGGGGGGACAGCCGAACACTGAAGCTTTCTTT. Its protein is CASSGGGQPNTEAFF.